The clone carrying this T cell receptor beta chain has only a few counts. V dropped 5 bases and J dropped 3; count of bases not matched to a gene: 5. Germline lookup yields CDR1 LNHDA and CDR2 SQIVND (reference sequence). The CDR3 contains 15 residues. These data belong to a study of blood T cell repertoires in COVID-19. TCRdb's copy holds only in-frame clones and misses some; the assay was immunoSEQ multiplex PCR. The sample yields 340,000 or so clones, over 70% seen once. The sequenced sample consisted of peripheral blood. The chain uses TRBV19 and TRBJ1-2; 11 nucleotides align to TRBD1. This receptor was taken from a man younger than 40 with active or convalescent COVID-19. Here the CDR3 DNA reads TGTGCCAGTAGTGAAGAGGGACAGGGGGACTATGGCTACACCTTC. Protein sequence: CASSEEGQGDYGYTF.